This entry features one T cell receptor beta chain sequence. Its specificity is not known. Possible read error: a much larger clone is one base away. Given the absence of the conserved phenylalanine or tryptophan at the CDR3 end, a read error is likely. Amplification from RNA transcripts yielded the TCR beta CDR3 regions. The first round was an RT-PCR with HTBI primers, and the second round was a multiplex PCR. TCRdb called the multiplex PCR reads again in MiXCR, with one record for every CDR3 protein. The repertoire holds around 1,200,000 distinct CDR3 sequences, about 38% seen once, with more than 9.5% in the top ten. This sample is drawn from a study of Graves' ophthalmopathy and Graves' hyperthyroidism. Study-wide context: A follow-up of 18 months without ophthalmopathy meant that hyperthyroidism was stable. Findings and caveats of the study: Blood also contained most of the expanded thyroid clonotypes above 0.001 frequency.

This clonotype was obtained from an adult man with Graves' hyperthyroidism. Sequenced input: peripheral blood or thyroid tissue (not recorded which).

This CDR3 reads CASRVGGISEAFL. The DNA of the CDR3 is TGTGCCAGTAGGGTGGGAGGAATCTCTGAAGCTTTCCTT. V gene TRBV19 combines with J gene TRBJ1-1, with unresolved D. Germline V gives CDR1 LNHDA, CDR2 SQIVND (reference sequence). The V end was cut by 6 bases, the J end by 6 bases, with 14 bases between. This CDR3 comprises 13 residues.